This is a list of T cell receptor beta chains from one sample in a study of cytomegalovirus exposure and HLA in healthy donors. Data came from immunoSEQ multiplex PCR; TCRdb stores just in-frame clones and leaves some out. The profile shows over 150,000 clones, roughly 79% of them singletons. Material for sequencing was PBMCs. The receptors were sampled from a woman in her forties or fifties in good health and CMV-seronegative. Both conserved end residues are part of each CDR3. Fields, in order: clone size, V gene, J gene, D gene, CDR3 protein, CDR3 DNA. D genes are given only for firm matches. Size is stated for part of the rows, as once, few or many counts, or as a class when the clone is expanded.

clone_size: .; v_call: TRBV5-1; j_call: TRBJ2-7; d_call: .; cdr3_aa: CASSLDGRGYEQYF; cdr3_nt: TGCGCCAGCAGCTTGGATGGCAGAGGGTACGAGCAGTACTTC
clone_size: .; v_call: TRBV18; j_call: TRBJ2-1; d_call: .; cdr3_aa: CASSPPIRNEQFF; cdr3_nt: TGTGCCAGCTCACCACCTATTCGGAATGAGCAGTTCTTC
clone_size: .; v_call: TRBV10-3; j_call: TRBJ2-3; d_call: TRBD2; cdr3_aa: CAISDPGTSGGKGNTQYF; cdr3_nt: TGTGCCATCAGTGACCCCGGGACTAGCGGGGGAAAGGGGAATACGCAGTATTTT
clone_size: .; v_call: TRBV28; j_call: TRBJ1-4; d_call: TRBD1; cdr3_aa: CASRRQTGGNEKLFF; cdr3_nt: TGTGCCAGCAGACGACAAACAGGGGGAAATGAAAAACTGTTTTTT
clone_size: few; v_call: TRBV27; j_call: TRBJ2-2; d_call: TRBD1; cdr3_aa: CASSLFGTGGGTGELFF; cdr3_nt: TGTGCCAGCAGTTTATTTGGGACAGGGGGCGGCACCGGGGAGCTGTTTTTT
clone_size: once; v_call: TRBV5-1; j_call: TRBJ2-1; d_call: TRBD2; cdr3_aa: CASSLSLAGNNEQFF; cdr3_nt: TGCGCCAGCAGCTTGAGCCTAGCGGGGAACAATGAGCAGTTCTTC
clone_size: .; v_call: TRBV7-3; j_call: TRBJ2-7; d_call: TRBD2; cdr3_aa: CASSFASGYEQYF; cdr3_nt: TGTGCCAGCAGCTTTGCTAGCGGCTACGAGCAGTACTTC
clone_size: .; v_call: TRBV4-3; j_call: TRBJ1-5; d_call: .; cdr3_aa: CASSQETVLEGNQPQHF; cdr3_nt: TGCGCCAGCAGCCAAGAGACAGTTCTCGAAGGCAATCAGCCCCAGCATTTT
clone_size: .; v_call: TRBV4-3; j_call: TRBJ1-2; d_call: .; cdr3_aa: CASSPRTTTNYGYTF; cdr3_nt: TGCGCCAGCAGCCCTCGGACAACTACTAACTATGGCTACACCTTC
clone_size: once; v_call: TRBV28; j_call: TRBJ2-3; d_call: .; cdr3_aa: CASSPPGDTDTQYF; cdr3_nt: TGTGCCAGCAGCCCTCCGGGGGACACAGATACGCAGTATTTT
clone_size: .; v_call: TRBV6-5; j_call: TRBJ1-4; d_call: TRBD1; cdr3_aa: CASSYGTGGGEKLFF; cdr3_nt: TGTGCCAGCAGTTACGGGACAGGGGGAGGTGAAAAACTGTTTTTT
clone_size: .; v_call: TRBV11-2; j_call: TRBJ1-1; d_call: .; cdr3_aa: CASSHRGSYTEAFF; cdr3_nt: TGTGCCAGCAGCCACCGGGGGTCGTACACTGAAGCTTTCTTT